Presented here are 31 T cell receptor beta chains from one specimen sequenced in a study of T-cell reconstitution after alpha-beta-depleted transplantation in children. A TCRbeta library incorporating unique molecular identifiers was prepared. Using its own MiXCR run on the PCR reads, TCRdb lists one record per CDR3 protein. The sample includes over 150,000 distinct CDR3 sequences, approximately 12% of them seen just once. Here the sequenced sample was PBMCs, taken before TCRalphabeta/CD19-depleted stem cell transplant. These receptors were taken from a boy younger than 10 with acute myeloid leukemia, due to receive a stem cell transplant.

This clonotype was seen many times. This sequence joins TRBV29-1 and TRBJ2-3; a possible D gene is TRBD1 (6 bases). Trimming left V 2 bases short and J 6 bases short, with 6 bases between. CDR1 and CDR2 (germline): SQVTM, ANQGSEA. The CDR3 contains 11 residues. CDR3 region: CSVEQGDTQYF. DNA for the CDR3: TGCAGCGTTGAACAGGGGGATACGCAGTATTTT.

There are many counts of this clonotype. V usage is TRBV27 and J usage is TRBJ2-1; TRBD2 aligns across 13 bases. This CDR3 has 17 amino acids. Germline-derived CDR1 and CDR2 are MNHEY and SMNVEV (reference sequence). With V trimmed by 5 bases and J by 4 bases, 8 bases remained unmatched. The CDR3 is CASSLGTSGALYNEQFF. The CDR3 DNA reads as TGTGCCAGCAGTCTGGGGACTAGCGGGGCCCTTTACAATGAGCAGTTCTTC.

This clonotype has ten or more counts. The CDR3 nucleotides read TGCGCCAGCAGTCGACTTCCCTCCTACAATGAGCAGTTCTTC. Translating it yields CASSRLPSYNEQFF. The V and J genes are TRBV4-1 and TRBJ2-1; unclear D gene. V lost 6 bases, J lost 0 bases, and 9 bases lay in between. CDR1 MGHRA and CDR2 YSYEKL come from the germline V gene. This CDR3 is 14 amino acids long.

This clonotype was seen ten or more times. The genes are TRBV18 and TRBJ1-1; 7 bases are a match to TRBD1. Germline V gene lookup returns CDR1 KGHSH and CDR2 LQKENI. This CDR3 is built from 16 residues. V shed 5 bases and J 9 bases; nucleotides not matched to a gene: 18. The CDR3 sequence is CASSSTTDRVEEKAFF. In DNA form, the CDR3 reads TGTGCCAGCTCATCCACGACCGACAGGGTCGAGGAGAAAGCTTTCTTT.

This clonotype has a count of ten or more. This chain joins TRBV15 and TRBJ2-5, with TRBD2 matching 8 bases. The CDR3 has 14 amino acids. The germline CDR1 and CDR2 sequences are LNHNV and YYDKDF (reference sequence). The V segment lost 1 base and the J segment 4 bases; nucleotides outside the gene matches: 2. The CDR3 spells CATSRGLAIETQYF. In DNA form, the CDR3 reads TGTGCCACCAGCAGAGGACTAGCGATAGAGACCCAGTACTTC.

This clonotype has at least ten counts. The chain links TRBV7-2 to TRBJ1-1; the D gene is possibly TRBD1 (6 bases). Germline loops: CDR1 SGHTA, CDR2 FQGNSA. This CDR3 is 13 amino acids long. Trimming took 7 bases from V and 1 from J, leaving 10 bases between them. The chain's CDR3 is CASTQQGNTEAFF. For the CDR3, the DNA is TGTGCCAGCACCCAACAGGGGAACACTGAAGCTTTCTTT.

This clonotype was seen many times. Here the CDR3 reads CASSLGAGGQPQHF. DNA for the CDR3: TGTGCCAGCAGCCTGGGCGCCGGGGGGCAGCCCCAGCATTTT. V and J are TRBV11-2 and TRBJ1-5; possible D gene TRBD1, 5 bases. The CDR3 covers 14 residues. CDR1 is SGHAT and CDR2 is FQNNGV in the germline V gene. Between the trimmed V and J ends, which lost 5 bases and 7 bases, there was a span of 15 bases.

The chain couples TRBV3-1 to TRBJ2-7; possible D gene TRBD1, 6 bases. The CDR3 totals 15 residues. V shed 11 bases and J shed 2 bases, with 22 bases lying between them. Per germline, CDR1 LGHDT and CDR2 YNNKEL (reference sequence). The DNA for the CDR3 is TGTGCCTCCTGCCAGTCGACAGGTACCACCTACGAGCAGTACTTC. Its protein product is CASCQSTGTTYEQYF.

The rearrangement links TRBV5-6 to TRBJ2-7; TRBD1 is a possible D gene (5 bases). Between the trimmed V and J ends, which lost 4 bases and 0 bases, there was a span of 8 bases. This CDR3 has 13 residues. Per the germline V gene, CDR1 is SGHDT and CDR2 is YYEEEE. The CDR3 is CASSDQGSYEQYV. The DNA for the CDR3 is TGTGCCAGCAGCGATCAGGGCTCCTACGAGCAGTACGTC.

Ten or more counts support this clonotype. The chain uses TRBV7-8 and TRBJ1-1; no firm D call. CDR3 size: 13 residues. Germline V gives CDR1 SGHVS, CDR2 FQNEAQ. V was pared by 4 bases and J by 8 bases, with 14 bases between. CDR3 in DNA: TGTGCCAGCAGCTCCCTACCCACACGAGAAGCTTTCTTT. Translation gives CASSSLPTREAFF. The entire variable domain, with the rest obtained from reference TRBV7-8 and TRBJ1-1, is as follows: GAGVSQSPRYKVAKRGQDVALRCDPISGHVSLFWYQQALGQGPEFLTYFQNEAQLDKSGLPSDRFFAERPEGSVSTLKIQRTQQEDSAVYLCASSSLPTREAFFGQGTRLTVV.

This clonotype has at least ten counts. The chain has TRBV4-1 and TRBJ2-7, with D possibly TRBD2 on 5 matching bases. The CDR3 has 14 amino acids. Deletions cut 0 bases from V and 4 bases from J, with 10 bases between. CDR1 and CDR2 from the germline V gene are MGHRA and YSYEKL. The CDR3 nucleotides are TGCGCCAGCAGCCAAGAAGCGGTGCGGTACGAGCAGTACTTC. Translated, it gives CASSQEAVRYEQYF.

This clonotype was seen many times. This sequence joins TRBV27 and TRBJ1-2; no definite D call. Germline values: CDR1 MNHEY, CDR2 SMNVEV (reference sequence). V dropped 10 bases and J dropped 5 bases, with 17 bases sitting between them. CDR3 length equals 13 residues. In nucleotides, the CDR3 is TGTGCCACCAGAATAATACAACCGTATGGCTACACCTTC. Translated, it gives CATRIIQPYGYTF.

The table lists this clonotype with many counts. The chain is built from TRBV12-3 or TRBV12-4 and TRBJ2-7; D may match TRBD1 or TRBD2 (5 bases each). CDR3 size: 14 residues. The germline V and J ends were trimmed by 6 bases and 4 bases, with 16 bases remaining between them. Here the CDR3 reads CASRQGDHTYEQYV. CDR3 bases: TGTGCCAGCAGGCAAGGGGACCACACTTACGAGCAGTACGTC.

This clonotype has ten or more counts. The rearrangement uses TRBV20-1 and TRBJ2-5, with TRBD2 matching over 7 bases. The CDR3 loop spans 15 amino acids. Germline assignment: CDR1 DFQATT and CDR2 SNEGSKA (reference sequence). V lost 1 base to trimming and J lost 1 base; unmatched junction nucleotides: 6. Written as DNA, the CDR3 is TGCAGTGCTAGAGCCCTTGGCGGGAGCCAAGAGACCCAGTACTTC. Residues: CSARALGGSQETQYF.

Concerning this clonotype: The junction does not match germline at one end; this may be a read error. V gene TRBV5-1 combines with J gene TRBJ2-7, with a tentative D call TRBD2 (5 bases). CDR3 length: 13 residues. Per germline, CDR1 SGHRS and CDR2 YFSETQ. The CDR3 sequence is CVSSLSGSYEQYF. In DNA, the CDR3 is TGCGTCAGCAGCTTATCGGGGTCCTACGAGCAGTACTTC.

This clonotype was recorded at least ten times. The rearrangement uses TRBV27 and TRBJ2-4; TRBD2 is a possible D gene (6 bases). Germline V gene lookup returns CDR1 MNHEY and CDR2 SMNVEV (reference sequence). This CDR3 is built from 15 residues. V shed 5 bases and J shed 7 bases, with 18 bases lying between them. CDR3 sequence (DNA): TGTGCCAGCAGTCTTAGAGGGACTCCCGGTAACATTCAGTACTTC. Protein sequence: CASSLRGTPGNIQYF.

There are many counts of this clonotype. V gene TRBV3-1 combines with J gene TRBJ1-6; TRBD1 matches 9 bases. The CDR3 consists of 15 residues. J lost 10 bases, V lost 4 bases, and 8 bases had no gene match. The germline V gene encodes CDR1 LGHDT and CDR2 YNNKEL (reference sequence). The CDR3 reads CASSRGTGRGSPLHF. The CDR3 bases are TGTGCCAGCAGCCGCGGGACAGGGAGAGGCTCACCCCTCCACTTT. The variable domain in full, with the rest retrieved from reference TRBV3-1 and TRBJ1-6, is DTAVSQTPKYLVTQMGNDKSIKCEQNLGHDTMYWYKQDSKKFLKIMFSYNNKELIINETVPNRFSPKSPDKAHLNLHINSLELGDSAVYFCASSRGTGRGSPLHFGNGTRLTVT.

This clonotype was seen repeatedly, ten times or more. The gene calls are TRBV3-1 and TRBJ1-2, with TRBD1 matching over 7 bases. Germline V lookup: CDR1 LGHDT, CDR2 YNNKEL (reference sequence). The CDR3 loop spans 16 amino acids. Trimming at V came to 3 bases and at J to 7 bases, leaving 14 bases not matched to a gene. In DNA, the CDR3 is TGTGCCAGCAGCCATCACACCCCAGGGGGGGTTGGTGGCTACACCTTC. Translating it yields CASSHHTPGGVGGYTF. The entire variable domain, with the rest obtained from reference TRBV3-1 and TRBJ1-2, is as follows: DTAVSQTPKYLVTQMGNDKSIKCEQNLGHDTMYWYKQDSKKFLKIMFSYNNKELIINETVPNRFSPKSPDKAHLNLHINSLELGDSAVYFCASSHHTPGGVGGYTFGSGTRLTVV.

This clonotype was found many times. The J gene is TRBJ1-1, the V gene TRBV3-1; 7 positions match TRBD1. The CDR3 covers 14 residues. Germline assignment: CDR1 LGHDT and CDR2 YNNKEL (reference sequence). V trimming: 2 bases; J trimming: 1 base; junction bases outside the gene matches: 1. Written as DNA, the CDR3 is TGTGCCAGCAGCCAATACAGGGGGAACACTGAAGCTTTCTTT. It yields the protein CASSQYRGNTEAFF.

The CDR3 here is CASSVTSGGDYEQFF. The CDR3 DNA reads TGTGCCAGTAGTGTAACTAGCGGGGGGGATTATGAGCAGTTCTTC. The chain combines TRBV19 with TRBJ2-1, with 13 positions matching TRBD2. Germline CDR1 is LNHDA and CDR2 is SQIVND (reference sequence). V trimming: 5 bases; J trimming: 8 bases; junction bases outside the gene matches: 6. The CDR3 contains 15 residues.

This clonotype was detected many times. DNA of the CDR3: TGTGCCAGCAGTTCGACCGAAACCTACGAGCAGTACTTC. Its protein is CASSSTETYEQYF. This chain connects TRBV27 to TRBJ2-7, with D unclear. There are 13 residues in the CDR3. Germline-derived CDR1 and CDR2 are MNHEY and SMNVEV (reference sequence). Trimming took 4 bases from V and 2 from J, leaving 9 bases between them.

The DNA for the CDR3 is TGTGCCAGCAGTTCCATTTGGGACGTTGCAACTAATGAAAAACTGTTTTTT. Translating it yields CASSSIWDVATNEKLFF. The J gene is TRBJ1-4, the V gene TRBV6-5, with a tentative D call TRBD1 (5 bases). Trimming pared 4 bases from V and 0 bases from J, leaving 15 bases between. The CDR3 has 17 amino acids. CDR1 is MNHEY and CDR2 is SVGAGI in the germline V gene.

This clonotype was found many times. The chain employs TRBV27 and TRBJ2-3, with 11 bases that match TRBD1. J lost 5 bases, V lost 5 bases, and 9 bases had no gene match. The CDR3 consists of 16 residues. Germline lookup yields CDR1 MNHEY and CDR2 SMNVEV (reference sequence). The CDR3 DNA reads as TGTGCCAGCAGTCTCGGACAGGGGGCGCGTGGAGATACGCAGTATTTT. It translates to CASSLGQGARGDTQYF.

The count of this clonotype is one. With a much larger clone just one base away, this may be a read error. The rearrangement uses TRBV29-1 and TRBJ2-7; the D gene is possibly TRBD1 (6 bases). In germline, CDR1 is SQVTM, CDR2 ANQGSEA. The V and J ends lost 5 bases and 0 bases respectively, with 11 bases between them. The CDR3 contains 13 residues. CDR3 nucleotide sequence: TGCAGCGTTAGGACAGACTGCTCCTACGAGCAGTACTTC. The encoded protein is CSVRTDCSYEQYF.

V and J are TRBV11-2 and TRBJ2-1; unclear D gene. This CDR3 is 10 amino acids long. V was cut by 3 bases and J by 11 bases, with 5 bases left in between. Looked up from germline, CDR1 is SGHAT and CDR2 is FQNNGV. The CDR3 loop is CASSFGQQFF. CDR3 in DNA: TGTGCCAGCAGCTTTGGGCAGCAGTTCTTC.

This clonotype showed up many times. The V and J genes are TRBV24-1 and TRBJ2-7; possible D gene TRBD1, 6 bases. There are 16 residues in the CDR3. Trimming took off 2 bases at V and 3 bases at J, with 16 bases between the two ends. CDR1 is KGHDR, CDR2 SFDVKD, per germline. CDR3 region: CATSDSNRGQIYEQYF. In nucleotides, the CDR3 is TGTGCCACCAGTGATTCCAATAGAGGACAGATCTACGAGCAGTACTTC.

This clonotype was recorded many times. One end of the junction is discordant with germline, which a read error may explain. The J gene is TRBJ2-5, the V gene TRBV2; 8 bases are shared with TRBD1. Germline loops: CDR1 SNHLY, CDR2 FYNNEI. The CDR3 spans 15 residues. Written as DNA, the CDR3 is TGTGCCAGCAGCGAAGGGACAGGCCCTCAAGAGACCCAGTACTTC. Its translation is CASSEGTGPQETQYF.

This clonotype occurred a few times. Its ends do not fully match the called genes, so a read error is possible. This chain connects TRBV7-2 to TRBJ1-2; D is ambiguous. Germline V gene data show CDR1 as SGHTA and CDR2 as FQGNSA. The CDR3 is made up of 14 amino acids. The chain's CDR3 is CASSLGVGNYGYPF. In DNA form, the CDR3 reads TGTGCCAGCAGCTTAGGGGTAGGGAACTATGGCTACCCCTTC.

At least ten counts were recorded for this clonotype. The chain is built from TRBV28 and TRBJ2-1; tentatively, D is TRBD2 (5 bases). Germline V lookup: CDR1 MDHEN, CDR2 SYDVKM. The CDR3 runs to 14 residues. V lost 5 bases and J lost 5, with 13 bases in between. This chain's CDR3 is CASSPRRGNNEQFF. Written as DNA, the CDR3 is TGTGCCAGCAGTCCAAGGCGAGGGAACAATGAGCAGTTCTTC.

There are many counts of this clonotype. The CDR3 here is CASSLVRDEQFF. The CDR3 DNA reads TGCGCCAGCAGCTTGGTCAGGGATGAGCAGTTCTTC. This chain connects TRBV5-1 to TRBJ2-1; D perhaps matches TRBD1 (5 bases). Trimming removed 0 bases from V and 8 bases from J, with 6 bases in between. The germline gives CDR1 SGHRS, CDR2 YFSETQ. The CDR3 contains 12 residues.

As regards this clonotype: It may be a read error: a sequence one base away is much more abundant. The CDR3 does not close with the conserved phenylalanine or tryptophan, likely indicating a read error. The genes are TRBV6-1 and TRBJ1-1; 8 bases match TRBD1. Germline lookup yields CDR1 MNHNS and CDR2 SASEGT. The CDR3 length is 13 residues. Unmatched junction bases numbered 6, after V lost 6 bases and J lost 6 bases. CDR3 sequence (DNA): TGTGCCAGCAGCCCACTGACAGGGGCTGAAGCTTTCTCT. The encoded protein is CASSPLTGAEAFS.